The rows below give T cell receptor beta chains drawn from one sample of a study of blood T cell repertoires in COVID-19. TCRdb's table, derived via immunoSEQ multiplex PCR, lists solely in-frame clones and lacks some. Among some 390,000 clones listed, roughly 86% were seen once. Input material: peripheral blood. These receptors were taken from a human donor in a cohort sampled during active COVID-19. The CDR3 runs from the conserved cysteine through the conserved F or W. The D gene is left open where the match is weak. Size values are once, few and many counts, or a class for expanded clones, and some rows have none.

j_gene: TRBJ2-3; v_gene: TRBV24-1; abundance: -; d_gene: -; CDR3aa: CATSHEGGTQYF; CDR3nt: TGTGCCACCAGTCACGAAGGGGGAACGCAGTATTTT
j_gene: TRBJ2-1; v_gene: TRBV30; abundance: once; d_gene: TRBD1; CDR3aa: CAWSSDRGLNEQFF; CDR3nt: TGTGCCTGGAGCTCGGACAGGGGACTCAATGAGCAGTTCTTC
j_gene: TRBJ1-1; v_gene: TRBV5-5; abundance: -; d_gene: -; CDR3aa: CASSLTLTNYAEAFF; CDR3nt: TGTGCCAGCAGCTTAACACTCACGAACTACGCTGAAGCTTTCTTT
j_gene: TRBJ2-7; v_gene: TRBV9; abundance: -; d_gene: TRBD1; CDR3aa: CASSPGGRGQEQYF; CDR3nt: TGTGCCAGCAGCCCTGGTGGAAGGGGGCAAGAGCAGTACTTC
j_gene: TRBJ1-5; v_gene: TRBV28; abundance: -; d_gene: -; CDR3aa: CASSLGLNLNQPQHF; CDR3nt: TGTGCCAGCAGTTTAGGCCTGAACCTCAATCAGCCCCAGCATTTT
j_gene: TRBJ1-5; v_gene: TRBV19; abundance: -; d_gene: -; CDR3aa: CASSPGLYQPQHF; CDR3nt: TGTGCCAGTAGCCCGGGACTTTATCAGCCCCAGCATTTT
j_gene: TRBJ2-6; v_gene: TRBV6-4; abundance: -; d_gene: -; CDR3aa: CASSPAPGVGANVLTF; CDR3nt: TGTGCCAGCAGCCCAGCCCCCGGGGTTGGGGCCAACGTCCTGACTTTC
j_gene: TRBJ1-1; v_gene: TRBV5-1; abundance: once; d_gene: -; CDR3aa: CASSPRGTEAFF; CDR3nt: TGCGCCAGCAGCCCCCGGGGCACTGAAGCTTTCTTT
j_gene: TRBJ2-1; v_gene: TRBV12-3/TRBV12-4; abundance: -; d_gene: -; CDR3aa: CASTKSSGNEQFF; CDR3nt: TGTGCCAGCACCAAATCTAGTGGCAATGAGCAGTTCTTC
j_gene: TRBJ1-1; v_gene: TRBV5-1; abundance: -; d_gene: -; CDR3aa: CASSFLWFADTEAFF; CDR3nt: TGCGCCAGCAGCTTTTTATGGTTTGCGGACACTGAAGCTTTCTTT
j_gene: TRBJ1-2; v_gene: TRBV4-1; abundance: -; d_gene: -; CDR3aa: CASSQGGINYGYTF; CDR3nt: TGCGCCAGCAGCCAAGGAGGTATCAACTATGGCTACACCTTC
j_gene: TRBJ1-2; v_gene: TRBV30; abundance: once; d_gene: -; CDR3aa: CAWSIQQIVYGYTF; CDR3nt: TGTGCCTGGAGTATCCAACAGATCGTCTATGGCTACACCTTC
j_gene: TRBJ2-2; v_gene: TRBV10-3; abundance: -; d_gene: -; CDR3aa: CAIRDTTGELFF; CDR3nt: TGTGCCATCAGAGACACCACCGGGGAGCTGTTTTTT
j_gene: TRBJ1-1; v_gene: TRBV5-4; abundance: few; d_gene: -; CDR3aa: CASSSPELTEAFF; CDR3nt: TGTGCCAGCAGCTCCCCCGAGCTCACTGAAGCTTTCTTT
j_gene: TRBJ1-1; v_gene: TRBV5-1; abundance: -; d_gene: TRBD1; CDR3aa: CASRQGMDTEAFF; CDR3nt: TGCGCCAGTAGACAGGGGATGGACACTGAAGCTTTCTTT
j_gene: TRBJ1-3; v_gene: TRBV29-1; abundance: -; d_gene: -; CDR3aa: CSVEDGWPGRDTIYF; CDR3nt: TGCAGCGTTGAAGATGGGTGGCCGGGCAGGGACACCATATATTTT
j_gene: TRBJ2-1; v_gene: TRBV28; abundance: -; d_gene: TRBD2; CDR3aa: CASTRIAGVKGEQFF; CDR3nt: TGTGCCAGCACCCGGATAGCGGGAGTAAAGGGGGAGCAGTTCTTC
j_gene: TRBJ1-1; v_gene: TRBV6-5; abundance: -; d_gene: -; CDR3aa: CASSYGQGPENTEAFF; CDR3nt: TGTGCCAGCAGTTACGGGCAGGGGCCTGAGAACACTGAAGCTTTCTTT
j_gene: TRBJ1-2; v_gene: TRBV7-9; abundance: -; d_gene: TRBD1; CDR3aa: CASTAGGRGYTF; CDR3nt: TGTGCCAGCACCGCAGGGGGTCGCGGCTACACCTTC
j_gene: TRBJ1-5; v_gene: TRBV19; abundance: -; d_gene: -; CDR3aa: CASSIDEQGNQPQHF; CDR3nt: TGTGCCAGTAGTATAGATGAACAGGGAAATCAGCCCCAGCATTTT
j_gene: TRBJ1-1; v_gene: TRBV5-1; abundance: -; d_gene: -; CDR3aa: CASSFRSQDTEAFF; CDR3nt: TGCGCCAGCAGCTTCCGATCACAGGACACTGAAGCTTTCTTT
j_gene: TRBJ1-1; v_gene: TRBV6-5; abundance: -; d_gene: -; CDR3aa: CASSPQVRGAFF; CDR3nt: TGTGCCAGCAGTCCGCAGGTGCGGGGGGCTTTCTTT
j_gene: TRBJ2-1; v_gene: TRBV19; abundance: -; d_gene: TRBD2; CDR3aa: CASSWPSGSREQFF; CDR3nt: TGTGCCAGTAGTTGGCCTAGCGGGAGTCGTGAGCAGTTCTTC
j_gene: TRBJ1-1; v_gene: TRBV2; abundance: -; d_gene: -; CDR3aa: CASSKGENTEAFF; CDR3nt: TGTGCCAGCAGTAAGGGAGAGAACACTGAAGCTTTCTTT
j_gene: TRBJ2-4; v_gene: TRBV21-1; abundance: once; d_gene: -; CDR3aa: CASSKEGLAGRIAKNIQYF; CDR3nt: TGTGCCAGCAGCAAAGAAGGATTGGCGGGTCGGATAGCCAAAAACATTCAGTACTTC
j_gene: TRBJ1-3; v_gene: TRBV18; abundance: -; d_gene: -; CDR3aa: CASSPQALTGGNTIYF; CDR3nt: TGTGCCAGCTCACCACAGGCCCTAACCGGGGGAAACACCATATATTTT
j_gene: TRBJ2-1; v_gene: TRBV19; abundance: -; d_gene: TRBD2; CDR3aa: CASGTSGSNEQFF; CDR3nt: TGTGCCAGTGGCACTAGCGGGAGTAATGAGCAGTTCTTC
j_gene: TRBJ1-5; v_gene: TRBV5-6; abundance: -; d_gene: TRBD1; CDR3aa: CASSLGDRDFQPQHF; CDR3nt: TGTGCCAGCAGCCTGGGGGACAGGGATTTTCAGCCCCAGCATTTT
j_gene: TRBJ2-5; v_gene: TRBV5-1; abundance: -; d_gene: -; CDR3aa: CASSLVPLRVQETQYF; CDR3nt: TGCGCCAGCAGCTTGGTCCCGCTCAGGGTTCAAGAGACCCAGTACTTC
j_gene: TRBJ2-3; v_gene: TRBV27; abundance: -; d_gene: -; CDR3aa: CASRPRISDTQYF; CDR3nt: TGTGCCAGCAGACCCAGAATCTCCGATACGCAGTATTTT
j_gene: TRBJ2-2; v_gene: TRBV6-5; abundance: -; d_gene: TRBD2; CDR3aa: CASSYSTGREFWELFF; CDR3nt: TGTGCCAGCAGTTACTCGACGGGGCGGGAGTTCTGGGAGCTGTTTTTT
j_gene: TRBJ2-3; v_gene: TRBV11-2; abundance: -; d_gene: TRBD1; CDR3aa: CASSLGQYDTDTQYF; CDR3nt: TGTGCCAGCAGCTTGGGACAGTATGACACAGATACGCAGTATTTT
j_gene: TRBJ2-2; v_gene: TRBV9; abundance: -; d_gene: TRBD1; CDR3aa: CASSGTGENTGELFF; CDR3nt: TGTGCCAGCAGCGGGACAGGGGAAAACACCGGGGAGCTGTTTTTT
j_gene: TRBJ2-3; v_gene: TRBV7-3; abundance: many; d_gene: TRBD2; CDR3aa: CASSLMPTSRRLDTQYF; CDR3nt: TGTGCCAGCAGCTTAATGCCGACTAGCCGGAGATTGGATACGCAGTATTTT
j_gene: TRBJ1-1; v_gene: TRBV7-8; abundance: -; d_gene: -; CDR3aa: CASSLLGRTEAFF; CDR3nt: TGTGCCAGCAGCTTACTGGGGAGGACTGAAGCTTTCTTT
j_gene: TRBJ1-6; v_gene: TRBV5-6; abundance: -; d_gene: TRBD1; CDR3aa: CASSWGQGNSPLHF; CDR3nt: TGTGCCAGCAGCTGGGGACAGGGAAATTCACCCCTCCACTTT
j_gene: TRBJ1-4; v_gene: TRBV9; abundance: -; d_gene: TRBD1; CDR3aa: CASSVRQGEKLFF; CDR3nt: TGTGCCAGCAGCGTTCGACAGGGGGAAAAACTGTTTTTT
j_gene: TRBJ1-1; v_gene: TRBV5-6; abundance: -; d_gene: -; CDR3aa: CASSLVRGEAFF; CDR3nt: TGTGCCAGCAGCTTGGTCAGGGGTGAAGCTTTCTTT
j_gene: TRBJ2-7; v_gene: TRBV2; abundance: -; d_gene: -; CDR3aa: CASKATGYGYEQYF; CDR3nt: TGTGCCAGCAAAGCGACAGGTTACGGCTACGAGCAGTACTTC
j_gene: TRBJ1-2; v_gene: TRBV3-1/TRBV3-2; abundance: -; d_gene: TRBD1; CDR3aa: CASSQTGPNYGYTF; CDR3nt: TGTGCCAGCAGCCAGACAGGGCCGAACTATGGCTACACCTTC
j_gene: TRBJ1-3; v_gene: TRBV5-4; abundance: -; d_gene: TRBD1; CDR3aa: CASSAGQVASGNTIYF; CDR3nt: TGTGCCAGCAGCGCGGGACAGGTCGCCTCTGGAAACACCATATATTTT
j_gene: TRBJ2-7; v_gene: TRBV19; abundance: -; d_gene: TRBD2; CDR3aa: CASSPGLAGTYEQYF; CDR3nt: TGTGCCAGTAGTCCGGGACTAGCGGGGACCTACGAGCAGTACTTC
j_gene: TRBJ1-3; v_gene: TRBV7-3; abundance: once; d_gene: TRBD1; CDR3aa: CASPTGDGSGNTIYF; CDR3nt: TGTGCCAGCCCTACAGGGGACGGCTCTGGAAACACCATATATTTT
j_gene: TRBJ1-4; v_gene: TRBV6-5; abundance: -; d_gene: TRBD1; CDR3aa: CASSYSQGANEKLFF; CDR3nt: TGTGCCAGCAGTTACTCCCAGGGGGCTAATGAAAAACTGTTTTTT
j_gene: TRBJ2-5; v_gene: TRBV3-1/TRBV3-2; abundance: -; d_gene: -; CDR3aa: CASSQVGGGWIQETQYF; CDR3nt: TGTGCCAGCAGCCAAGTGGGCGGGGGCTGGATCCAAGAGACCCAGTACTTC
j_gene: TRBJ2-1; v_gene: TRBV5-4; abundance: -; d_gene: -; CDR3aa: CASSLDPNNEQFF; CDR3nt: TGTGCCAGCAGCTTGGACCCTAACAATGAGCAGTTCTTC